This T cell receptor (beta chain) was captured in a study of blood T cell repertoires in COVID-19. Overall study: The United States, Italy and Spain were the sources of the acute and convalescent COVID-19 samples. The cDNA or gDNA used as material had been derived from T cells, B-cell-depleted T cells, or PBMCs.

J was trimmed by 8 bases and V by 2 bases; bases with no gene match: 16. From germline, CDR1 is SGHRS and CDR2 YFSETQ. The CDR3 extends over 17 amino acids. Original processing notes: Reference gene primer amplification in the assay estimated nucleated cell counts. Assay: immunoSEQ multiplex PCR; the TCRdb copy retains only in-frame clones and omits some. V, J and clone size are taken as reported in that table, and D and trimming were inferred from the DNA itself. The data contain 60,000 to 85,000 clones, roughly 81% of them seen just once; the ten biggest clones take up about 37%. This sequence originates from a man between 65 and 79 years old with acute or convalescent COVID-19. The chain uses TRBV5-1 and TRBJ2-1; 7 bases match TRBD2. Specimen: peripheral blood. Here the CDR3 reads CASSFSYPSGGGDEQFF. DNA of the CDR3: TGCGCCAGCAGCTTTTCATACCCTAGCGGCGGAGGCGATGAGCAGTTCTTC.